The clone carrying this TCR beta chain was counted at least ten times. CDR3 length: 11 residues. Per the germline V gene, CDR1 is LNHDA and CDR2 is SQIVND (reference sequence). Between the trimmed V and J ends, which lost 6 bases and 6 bases, there was a span of 8 bases. The sample's time point: blood at routine non-recurrence follow-up after resection. Unsorted samples of tumor, nontumor lung or frozen PBMC had their whole RNA sequenced. These data come from a study of spatial heterogeneity in lung cancer. The wider study: The follow-up PBMC samples were sequenced whenever they were available. The median time to follow-up was approximately 2 years after resection. Each time, sequencing found more beta-chain sequences than alpha-chain sequences.

Each CDR3 protein is one row after TCRdb ran MiXCR on the 5' RACE reads. The data hold just over 70,000 distinct CDR3 sequences, with less than 9.5% observed a single time. The starting material was PBMCs, obtained at follow-up. This receptor was taken from a female donor with early-stage non-small cell lung cancer. This rearrangement joins TRBV19 to TRBJ1-2; no definite D call. The CDR3 spells CASSISDGYTF. In DNA form, the CDR3 reads TGTGCCAGTAGCATCTCGGATGGCTACACCTTC.